This T cell receptor beta chain was obtained from a study of shared clonotypes between healthy human individuals. Looking at the study overall: Every donor yielded three CD4 naive, three CD4 memory, two CD8 naive and one CD8 memory plate.

Concerning this clone: Its antigen is unknown.

Findings and caveats of the study: The low donor count limited represented genetic and exposure-history diversity. Read depth was anticipated to influence clonotype sharing among donors.

Roughly 210 ng DNA, 30,000 to 35,000 T cell genomes, went into each sorted-subset replicate PCR. TCRdb's copy holds only in-frame clones and misses some; the assay was immunoSEQ multiplex PCR. This sample has over a million clones, with about 84% found just once. Germline V gene lookup returns CDR1 LNHNV and CDR2 YYDKDF (reference sequence). With 8 bases clipped from V and 5 bases from J, the junction kept 13 bases outside the gene matches. CDR3 size: 16 residues. Sequenced sample: memory CD4+ T cells from PBMCs. Subset in this sample: CD45RA-negative fraction. This TCR derives from a man in his late teens or twenties in good health. Some clones in this sample may be carry-over from other donors' samples. The chain links TRBV15 to TRBJ2-2; 8 bases match TRBD2. The CDR3 here is CATGTWSGSRTGELFF. The CDR3 nucleotides read TGTGCCACCGGGACGTGGAGCGGGAGTCGAACCGGGGAGCTGTTTTTT.